This TCR beta chain was found in a study of T-cell memory formation after mild COVID-19. General observations from the study: Of the contracting clones, CD4+ ones lay mainly in CM and EM, and CD8+ ones in EMRA.

Via MiXCR, TCRdb re-called the 5' RACE reads, giving one row per CDR3 protein. Of approximately 110,000 distinct CDR3 sequences in the sample, 22% were seen once. This clonotype was recorded a few times. No antigen is known for it. The J segment lost 10 bases and the V segment lost 5 bases, leaving 9 bases of the junction unmatched. Looked up from germline, CDR1 is SGHAT and CDR2 is FQNNGV. The CDR3 runs 14 residues. The chain carries TRBV11-2 and TRBJ2-1; TRBD2 aligns across 9 bases. Sequencing input: PBMCs or a T cell subset sorted from them (not recorded which). The TCR was taken from a man younger than 30 who had mild COVID-19 (a few samples of this study predate the infection). Cell type and time point are not known. The CDR3 protein is CASSPTEAGGEQFF. The CDR3 DNA reads TGTGCCAGCAGCCCCACTGAGGCGGGGGGGGAGCAGTTCTTC.